Included here is one T cell receptor beta chain sequence, with context. Antigen: not known. This entry is derived from a study of cytomegalovirus exposure and HLA in healthy donors. Notes on the study in general: Clonal expansion was found to be greater in HLA-associated TCR beta chains than in equally common others in a later analysis. In an earlier analysis, most TCR beta V segments were productive about 87% or about 30% of the time. The classifier was said to identify cytomegalovirus status with high specificity and sensitivity. A later analysis reported that several of the most significant clusters appeared to be linked to common viral pathogens, among them Epstein-Barr virus.

Germline V CDR1 and CDR2: MNHEY, SVGAGI. This CDR3 is built from 11 residues. V lost 6 bases to trimming and J lost 5 bases; unmatched junction nucleotides: 0. PCR used 60 Vbeta primers and 13 Jbeta primers. Profiled with immunoSEQ multiplex PCR; TCRdb holds only in-frame clones, not every one. The sample lists about 120,000 clones, 70% to 80% seen once, with 2% to 3% in the top ten. The TCR was taken from a female donor in good health and CMV-seronegative. The sequenced material came from PBMCs. This chain links TRBV6-5 with TRBJ2-5; 7 bases are a match to TRBD1. The CDR3 nucleotides are TGTGCCAGCAGGGACAGGGAGACCCAGTACTTC. This gives the protein CASRDRETQYF.